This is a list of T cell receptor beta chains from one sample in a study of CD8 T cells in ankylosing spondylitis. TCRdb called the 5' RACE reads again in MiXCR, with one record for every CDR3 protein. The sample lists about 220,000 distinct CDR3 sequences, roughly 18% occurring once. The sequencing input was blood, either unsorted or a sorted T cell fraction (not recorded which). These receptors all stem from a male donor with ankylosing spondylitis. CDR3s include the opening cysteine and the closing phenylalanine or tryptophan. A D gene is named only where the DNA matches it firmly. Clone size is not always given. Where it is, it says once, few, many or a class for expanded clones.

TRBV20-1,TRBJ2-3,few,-,TGCAGTGCTAGAGATCGAGTAGCGGAATCCACAGATACGCAGTATTTT,CSARDRVAESTDTQYF
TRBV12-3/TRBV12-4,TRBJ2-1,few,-,TGTGCCAGCAGTTTGGTTCTCGGTGCGGGAAGCAACAATGAGCAGTTCTTC,CASSLVLGAGSNNEQFF
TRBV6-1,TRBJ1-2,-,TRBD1,TGTGCCAGCAGCGTACTTTACACCGACAGGGGAAATGGCTACACCTTC,CASSVLYTDRGNGYTF
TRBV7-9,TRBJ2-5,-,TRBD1,TGTGCCAGCAGCCCTTGGACAGGGGAGGACCAAGAGACCCAGTACTTC,CASSPWTGEDQETQYF
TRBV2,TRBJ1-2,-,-,TGTGCCAGCAGTGAAGGGGGACTATCCAACTATGGCTACACCTTC,CASSEGGLSNYGYTF
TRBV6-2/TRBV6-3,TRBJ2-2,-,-,TGTGCCAGCAGTTATGGGCTAGTTTTGTCGAACACCGGGGAGCTGTTTTTT,CASSYGLVLSNTGELFF
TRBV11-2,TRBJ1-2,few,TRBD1,TGTGCCAGCAGCTACCCCGGGACAGCGGCCCTCTATGGCTACACCTTC,CASSYPGTAALYGYTF
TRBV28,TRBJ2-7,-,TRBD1,TGTGCCAGCAGTTCCCAGGGACAGGACTACGAGCAGTACTTC,CASSSQGQDYEQYF
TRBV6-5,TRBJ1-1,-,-,TGTGCCAGCAGTTACGGCGCAGAGACTGAAGCTTTCTTT,CASSYGAETEAFF
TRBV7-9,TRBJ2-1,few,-,TGTGCCAGCAGCTTTCCGCCCGCGGCGGAGCAGTTCTTC,CASSFPPAAEQFF
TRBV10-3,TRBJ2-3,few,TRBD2,TGTGCCATCAGTGGCGGGACTAGCGGGGGCTCTAGCACAGATACGCAGTATTTT,CAISGGTSGGSSTDTQYF
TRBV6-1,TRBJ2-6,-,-,TGTGCCAGCAGACCCGAGGACGGATCTGGGGCCAACGTCCTGACTTTC,CASRPEDGSGANVLTF
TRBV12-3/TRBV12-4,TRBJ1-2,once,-,TGTGCCAGCAGGCCAGGGTTTGAGGACTATGGCTACACCTTC,CASRPGFEDYGYTF
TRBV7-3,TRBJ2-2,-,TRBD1,TGTGCCAGCAGCCGTGGGACAGGGCCAACCGGGGAGCTGTTTTTT,CASSRGTGPTGELFF
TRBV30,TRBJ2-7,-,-,TGTGCCTGGAGTGGGAGTGGACCCTACGAGCAGTACTTC,CAWSGSGPYEQYF
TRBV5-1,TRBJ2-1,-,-,TGCGCCAGCAGCTTGGAGCTAGCCGATGAGCAGTTCTTC,CASSLELADEQFF
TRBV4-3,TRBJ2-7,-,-,TGCGCCAGCAGCCAAGATCCAGCGCTCGAGCAGTACTTC,CASSQDPALEQYF
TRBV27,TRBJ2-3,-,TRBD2,TGTGCCAGCAGCAAGGGACTAGCGGGGGCAGATACGCAGTATTTT,CASSKGLAGADTQYF
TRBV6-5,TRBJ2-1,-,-,TGTGCCAGCAGTTACGCCGACATGGGCAAGCAGTTCTTC,CASSYADMGKQFF
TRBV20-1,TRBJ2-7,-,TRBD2,TGCAGTGCTAGCTCCCTAGCGGGATACTCCTACGAGCAGTACTTC,CSASSLAGYSYEQYF
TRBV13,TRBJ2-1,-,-,TGTGCCAGCAGCTTGCGGTCCGGAATCTACAATGAGCAGTTCTTC,CASSLRSGIYNEQFF
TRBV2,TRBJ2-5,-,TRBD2,TGTGCCAGCAGTGAACGGAATAGCGGGGGCCAAGAGACCCAGTACTTC,CASSERNSGGQETQYF
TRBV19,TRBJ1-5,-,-,TGTGCCAGCAGGGGATGGGGTGGGAACAATCAGCCCCAGCATTTT,CASRGWGGNNQPQHF
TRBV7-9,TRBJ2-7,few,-,TGTGCCAGCAGCCCGCCGGCGGCCTACGAGCAGTACTTC,CASSPPAAYEQYF
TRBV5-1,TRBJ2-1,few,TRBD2,TGCGCCAGCAGCTACGGGACTAGCGGGGGGGAGCAGTTCTTC,CASSYGTSGGEQFF
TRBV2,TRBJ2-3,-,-,TGTGCCAGCAGTGAAGAGGGGGGGTTTGATACGCAGTATTTT,CASSEEGGFDTQYF
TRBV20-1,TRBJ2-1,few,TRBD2,TGCAGTGCCCGGGGGGGGTTGCGTAAGAATGAGCAGTTCTTC,CSARGGLRKNEQFF
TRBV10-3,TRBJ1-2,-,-,TGTGCCATCAGTGACGGAGGGAGGTCTCGGGGCTACACCTTC,CAISDGGRSRGYTF
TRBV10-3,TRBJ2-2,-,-,TGTGCCATCAGTGCGGGCGCCTATAACACCGGGGAGCTGTTTTTT,CAISAGAYNTGELFF
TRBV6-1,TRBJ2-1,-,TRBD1,TGTGCCAGCAGGCACCTAGGGGGCCACTCCTACAATGAGCAGTTCTTC,CASRHLGGHSYNEQFF
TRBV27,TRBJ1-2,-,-,TGTGCCAGCAGTCTGTCTAATACAGGAGGCTACACCTTC,CASSLSNTGGYTF
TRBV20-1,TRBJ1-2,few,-,TGCAGTGCTAGAGATGTCACGAGGGGGATTGGGTATGGCTACACCTTC,CSARDVTRGIGYGYTF
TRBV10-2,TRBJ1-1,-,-,TGCGCCAGCAGTCTGGGAGGTAGAGAAGCTTTCTTT,CASSLGGREAFF
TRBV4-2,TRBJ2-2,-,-,TGTGCCAGCAGCCAACCGAACACCGGGGAGCCGTTTTTT,CASSQPNTGEPFF
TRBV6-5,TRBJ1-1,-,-,TGTGCCAGCAGTTTCCTCCATGGCGGGGAACTGAACACTGAAGCTTTCTTT,CASSFLHGGELNTEAFF
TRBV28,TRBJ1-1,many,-,TGTGCCAGCACCTCCGGGGTGGGGATGAACACTGAAGCTTTCTTT,CASTSGVGMNTEAFF
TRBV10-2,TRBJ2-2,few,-,TGCGCCAGCAGTGAAAAGGGAGAGGCCGGGGAGCTGTTTTTT,CASSEKGEAGELFF
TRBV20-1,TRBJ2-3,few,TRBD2,TGCAGTGCTGTGACCACTAGCGGGGGCCGCACAGATACGCAGTATTTT,CSAVTTSGGRTDTQYF
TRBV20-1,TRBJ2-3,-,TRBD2,TGCAGTGCTAGAGATCGTATACGGGGGGGCGGGAGAGATACGCAGTATTTT,CSARDRIRGGGRDTQYF
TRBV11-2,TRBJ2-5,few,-,TGTGCCAGCAGCTTAGATCCGAGTGGGGAGACCCAGTACTTC,CASSLDPSGETQYF
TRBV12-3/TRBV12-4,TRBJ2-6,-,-,TGTGCCAGCAGTTCGATAGAGCCGCCCGGGGCCAACGTCCTGACTTTC,CASSSIEPPGANVLTF
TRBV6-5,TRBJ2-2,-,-,TGTGCCAGCAGCTACCCTACCGGGGAGCTGTTTTTT,CASSYPTGELFF
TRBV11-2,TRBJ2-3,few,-,TGTGCCAGCAGCTGGGGGGCCCGCACAGATACGCAGTATTTT,CASSWGARTDTQYF
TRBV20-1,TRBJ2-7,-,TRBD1,TGCAGTGCTAGGGCGATCAGGGGGCTTTCCTACGAGCAGTACTTC,CSARAIRGLSYEQYF
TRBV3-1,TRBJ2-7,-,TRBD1,TGTGCCAGCAGCCAAAGGGGACAGGGGGGCTACGAGCAGTACTTC,CASSQRGQGGYEQYF
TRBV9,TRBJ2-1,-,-,TGTGCCAGCAGCGCCCCGCCGGGGTACAATGAGCAGTTCTTC,CASSAPPGYNEQFF
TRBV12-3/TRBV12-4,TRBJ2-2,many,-,TGTGCCAGCAGTTTTCAGGAAGGATCCGGGGAGCTGTTTTTT,CASSFQEGSGELFF
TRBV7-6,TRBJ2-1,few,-,TGTGCCAGCAGCCCCCTCCGACAGACCTACAATGAGCAGTTCTTC,CASSPLRQTYNEQFF
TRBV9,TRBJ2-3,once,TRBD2,TGTGCCAGCAGCGCCGGACTAGCGGGTTACACAGATACGCAGTATTTT,CASSAGLAGYTDTQYF
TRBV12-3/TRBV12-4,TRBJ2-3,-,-,TGTGCCAGCAGTTTAGGGACACGCACAGATACGCAGTATTTT,CASSLGTRTDTQYF
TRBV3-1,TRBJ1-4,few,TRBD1,TGTGCCAGCAGCCCAGCGGACAGGGAGTCAGAAAAACTGTTTTTT,CASSPADRESEKLFF
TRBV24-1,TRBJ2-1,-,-,TGTGCCACCAGTGAAGGAAGTGGGGGCGGGAGAGGAAATGAGCAGTTCTTC,CATSEGSGGGRGNEQFF
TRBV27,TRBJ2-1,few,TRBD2,TGTGCCAGCAGTGGGTTCGGACTAGCGGGGGCCCACTCCTACAATGAGCAGTTCTTC,CASSGFGLAGAHSYNEQFF
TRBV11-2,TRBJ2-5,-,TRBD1,TGTGCCAGCAGCTACTACAGACAGGGATATGAAATCGGGAACCAAGAGACCCAGTACTTC,CASSYYRQGYEIGNQETQYF
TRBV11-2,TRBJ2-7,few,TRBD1,TGTGCCAGCCGCTTGGGACAGGGGACGAACGAGCAGTACTTC,CASRLGQGTNEQYF